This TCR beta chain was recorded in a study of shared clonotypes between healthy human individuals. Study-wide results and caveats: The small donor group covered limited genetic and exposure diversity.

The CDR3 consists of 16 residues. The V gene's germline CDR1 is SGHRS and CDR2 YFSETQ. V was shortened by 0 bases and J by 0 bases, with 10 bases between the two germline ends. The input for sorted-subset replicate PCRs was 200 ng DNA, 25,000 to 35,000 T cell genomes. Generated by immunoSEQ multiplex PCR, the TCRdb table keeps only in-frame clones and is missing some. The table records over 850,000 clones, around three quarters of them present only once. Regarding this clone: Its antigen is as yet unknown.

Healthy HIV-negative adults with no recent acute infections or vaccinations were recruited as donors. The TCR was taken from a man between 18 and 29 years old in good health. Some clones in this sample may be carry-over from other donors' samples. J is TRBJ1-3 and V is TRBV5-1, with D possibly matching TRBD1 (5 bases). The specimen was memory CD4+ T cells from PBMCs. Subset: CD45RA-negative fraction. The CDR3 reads CASSLEGLLSGNTIYF. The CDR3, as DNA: TGCGCCAGCAGCTTGGAGGGGCTACTCTCTGGAAACACCATATATTTT.